A selection of T cell receptor beta chains follows, all from one sample in a study of TIL therapy for anti-PD-1-resistant metastatic lung cancer. Only in-frame clones appear in the TCRdb table, and some are missing; sequencing was by immunoSEQ multiplex PCR. The repertoire has about 60,000 clones, around 90% of them found once; the top ten carry 2.6%. The sample in question was blood, obtained at baseline. The receptors derive from a person aged 25-85 years with non-small cell lung cancer. Each CDR3 is given with its conserved first and last residue. The D gene is left open where the match is weak. Clone size appears in some rows only: once, few, many, or a class for an expanded clone.

TRBV27	TRBJ2-3	.	TRBD1	CASSLEVTGGTDTQYF	TGTGCCAGCAGTTTAGAGGTGACAGGGGGCACAGATACGCAGTATTTT
TRBV27	TRBJ1-2	.	TRBD1	CASSIRQGRGYTF	TGTGCCAGCAGCATTAGACAGGGACGTGGCTACACCTTC
TRBV7-3	TRBJ1-4	once	.	CASSLNSVATNEKLFF	TGTGCCAGCAGCTTAAATAGTGTTGCAACTAATGAAAAACTGTTTTTT
TRBV19	TRBJ2-7	once	.	CASSIGLGGEQYF	TGTGCCAGTAGTATTGGGCTGGGGGGCGAGCAGTACTTC
TRBV14	TRBJ1-2	.	.	CASSQEYGSRYGYTF	TGTGCCAGCAGTCAAGAATACGGGAGTAGGTATGGCTACACCTTC
TRBV6-1	TRBJ1-5	.	.	CASSEARGGQPQHF	TGTGCCAGCAGTGAAGCGAGGGGAGGACAGCCCCAGCATTTT
TRBV2	TRBJ1-5	.	TRBD1	CASWTGGVQPQHF	TGTGCCAGCTGGACAGGGGGGGTTCAGCCCCAGCATTTT
TRBV19	TRBJ2-7	.	.	CASSILFAVAIYEQYF	TGTGCCAGTAGTATTCTCTTTGCGGTGGCAATCTACGAGCAGTACTTC
TRBV7-9	TRBJ2-5	.	.	CASSFLSQSRETQYF	TGTGCCAGCAGCTTCCTCTCCCAGAGTCGAGAGACCCAGTACTTC
TRBV12-5	TRBJ1-2	once	.	CASGRDTMNYGYTF	TGTGCTAGTGGTCGGGACACAATGAACTATGGCTACACCTTC
TRBV30	TRBJ2-1	.	.	CAWSSPPLNELFF	TGTGCCTGGAGTAGTCCTCCCCTTAACGAACTGTTCTTC
TRBV7-2	TRBJ2-5	.	.	CASSSSNPREKETQYF	TGTGCCAGCAGCTCGTCTAATCCCCGGGAGAAAGAGACCCAGTACTTC
TRBV24-1	TRBJ2-2	once	TRBD1	CATSAQGATGELFF	TGTGCCACCAGTGCCCAGGGGGCAACCGGGGAGCTGTTTTTT
TRBV11-2	TRBJ2-7	.	TRBD1	CASSRGQGAYEQYF	TGTGCCAGCAGCCGGGGACAGGGGGCCTACGAGCAGTACTTC
TRBV4-1	TRBJ2-2	.	.	CASSQGGSFAGELFF	TGCGCCAGCAGCCAAGGGGGCTCTTTCGCCGGGGAGCTGTTTTTT
TRBV10-2	TRBJ2-5	.	.	CASSEVSAGPQYF	TGCGCCAGCAGTGAGGTATCGGCGGGGCCCCAGTACTTC
TRBV10-3	TRBJ1-2	.	TRBD1	CAISEGQGNYGYTF	TGTGCCATCAGTGAGGGACAGGGGAACTATGGCTACACCTTC
TRBV5-4	TRBJ2-7	.	.	CASSLGRNAYEQYF	TGTGCCAGCAGCTTAGGTAGGAACGCGTACGAGCAGTACTTC
TRBV6-5	TRBJ1-1	.	.	CASPLYRQNNTEAFF	TGTGCCAGCCCATTGTACAGGCAGAATAACACTGAAGCTTTCTTT
TRBV7-8	TRBJ2-1	.	TRBD2	CASSLVGSSGLEQFF	TGTGCCAGCAGCTTAGTAGGGTCTAGCGGGCTTGAGCAGTTCTTC
TRBV9	TRBJ1-2	.	TRBD1	CASSVGVVQGDGYTF	TGTGCCAGCAGCGTAGGCGTTGTCCAGGGGGATGGCTACACCTTC
TRBV5-6	TRBJ1-1	.	.	CASSLWVGTEAFF	TGTGCCAGCAGCTTGTGGGTAGGCACTGAAGCTTTCTTT
TRBV27	TRBJ2-2	.	.	CASSLYTGELFF	TGTGCCAGCAGTCTATACACCGGGGAGCTGTTTTTT
TRBV4-1	TRBJ1-5	.	.	CASSRAGTDSNQPQHF	TGCGCCAGCAGCCGGGCCGGGACGGATAGCAATCAGCCCCAGCATTTT
TRBV5-1	TRBJ1-2	.	.	CASSLATSGDGIYGYTF	TGCGCCAGCAGCTTGGCCACGAGTGGCGATGGAATCTATGGCTACACCTTC
TRBV12-5	TRBJ1-1	.	.	CASGLTGSRAFF	TGTGCTAGTGGTTTGACGGGGAGCAGAGCTTTCTTT
TRBV15	TRBJ2-3	.	.	CATSRYREQRTDTQYF	TGTGCCACCAGCAGATACAGGGAACAAAGGACAGATACGCAGTATTTT
TRBV12-3/TRBV12-4	TRBJ1-3	.	.	CASSLGSGNTIYF	TGTGCCAGCAGTTTAGGCTCTGGAAACACCATATATTTT
TRBV9	TRBJ2-1	.	TRBD1	CASSVEGQIFDEQFF	TGTGCCAGCAGCGTAGAGGGACAGATTTTCGATGAGCAGTTCTTC
TRBV7-2	TRBJ2-1	.	.	CASSFDSSYNEQFF	TGTGCCAGCAGCTTCGACAGCTCCTACAATGAGCAGTTCTTC
TRBV25-1	TRBJ2-1	.	.	CASSESVGGEQFF	TGTGCCAGCAGTGAGTCAGTCGGCGGTGAGCAGTTCTTC
TRBV4-1	TRBJ1-6	.	.	CASSQEGRSSYNSPLHF	TGCGCCAGCAGCCAAGAAGGCAGGAGCTCCTATAATTCACCCCTCCACTTT
TRBV6-5	TRBJ1-2	.	TRBD1	CASSLDRGQDGYTF	TGTGCCAGCAGTCTGGACAGGGGGCAGGATGGCTACACCTTC
TRBV24-1	TRBJ1-5	.	TRBD1	CATSDFADRAGQPQHF	TGTGCCACCAGTGATTTCGCGGACAGGGCTGGTCAGCCCCAGCATTTT
TRBV19	TRBJ2-7	.	.	CASSINREKSEQYF	TGTGCCAGTAGTATTAACAGGGAAAAAAGCGAGCAGTACTTC
TRBV18	TRBJ1-2	.	.	CASSRLDSQGSGYTF	TGTGCCAGCTCACGCCTTGACTCCCAAGGGAGTGGCTACACCTTC
TRBV6-5	TRBJ1-1	.	.	CASSYTDSGTEAFF	TGTGCCAGCAGTTACACTGACAGTGGCACTGAAGCTTTCTTT
TRBV4-1	TRBJ2-3	.	TRBD2	CASSQGTSPRTDTQYF	TGCGCCAGCAGCCAAGGGACTAGCCCTCGCACAGATACGCAGTATTTT
TRBV28	TRBJ2-3	.	TRBD2	CASREVEAGTDTQYF	TGTGCCAGCCGGGAGGTTGAGGCGGGAACAGATACGCAGTATTTT
TRBV9	TRBJ1-5	.	.	CASSSDSSPSQPQHF	TGTGCCAGCAGCTCGGACAGTTCCCCTAGTCAGCCCCAGCATTTT
TRBV7-6	TRBJ1-4	.	TRBD1	CASSPPPSWTGRGANEKLFF	TGTGCCAGCAGCCCACCCCCTTCCTGGACAGGGAGGGGAGCTAATGAAAAACTGTTTTTT